This T cell receptor beta chain was observed in a study of cytomegalovirus exposure and HLA in healthy donors. Germline CDR1 is SNHLY and CDR2 is FYNNEI. The CDR3 is made up of 15 amino acids. After removal of 2 bases from V and 6 bases from J, the junction contained 8 bases not matched to a gene. The study ran its PCR with 60 Vbeta and 13 Jbeta primers. Sequencing used immunoSEQ multiplex PCR; TCRdb keeps in-frame clones, though not all of them. The sample carries about 120,000 clones, around four fifths recorded once. This chain links TRBV2 with TRBJ2-5; 8 nucleotides align to TRBD2. The material sequenced was PBMCs. This sequence originates from a male donor in good health and CMV-seropositive. In nucleotides, the CDR3 is TGTGCCAGCAGTGAACATCCGGGACTAGGAAAGACCCAGTACTTC. Its translation is CASSEHPGLGKTQYF.